One and the same sample provided the 32 T cell receptor beta chains below, sequenced in a study of blood T cells in healthy people across ages (dated by TCRdb to between 2014 and 2016). The library was made by 5' RACE. Sequencing took place on an Illumina HiSeq 2500. A second roughly 6 to 12 cycle PCR used a sample-barcoded 5' primer and a J-beta primer mix. In TCRdb, the public reads were trimmed at Q25 with fastp and aligned with MiXCR, with productive beta chains retained. Every entry covers one CDR3 protein and lists the most common genes and DNA from its rows. Recorded for this sample are 1,500,000 or so distinct CDR3 sequences; roughly 60% of them occurred a single time. The ten largest clones capture 5% to 7% of the sample. Sequences were obtained from blood. These receptors were collected from a man between 18 and 29 years old in good health.

J is TRBJ2-3 and V is TRBV27; TRBD1 is a possible D gene (6 bases). Germline V lookup: CDR1 MNHEY, CDR2 SMNVEV (reference sequence). Trimming stripped 5 bases from V and 6 bases from J, with 18 bases between. This CDR3 comprises 15 residues. CDR3 bases: TGTGCCAGCAGTGCCCTACAGGGCCCGGTGGATACGCAGTATTTT. The encoded protein is CASSALQGPVDTQYF.

This clonotype was counted a few times. The V gene is TRBV7-2, the J gene TRBJ2-7; either TRBD1 or TRBD2 may supply D (5 bases each). CDR1 SGHTA and CDR2 FQGNSA come from the germline V gene. There are 12 residues in the CDR3. V dropped 2 bases and J dropped 8 bases, with 10 bases sitting between them. In DNA form, the CDR3 reads TGTGCCAGCAGCTTACAAGGGGAGAAGCAGTACTTC. It yields the protein CASSLQGEKQYF.

This clonotype was counted only a few times. The chain employs TRBV29-1 and TRBJ2-3; D is unclear. Per the germline V gene, CDR1 is SQVTM and CDR2 is ANQGSEA. V was trimmed by 7 bases and J by 4 bases, leaving 6 bases between them. The CDR3 loop spans 10 amino acids. For the CDR3, the DNA is TGCAGCGCGCTGGCAGATACGCAGTATTTT. Translated, it gives CSALADTQYF.

The V and J genes are TRBV5-1 and TRBJ2-5; D unresolved. Trimming left V 1 base short and J 4 bases short, with 11 bases between. The CDR3 consists of 14 residues. Germline V gene sequence: CDR1 SGHRS, CDR2 YFSETQ. For the CDR3, the DNA is TGCGCCAGCAGCTTGAGATTTTCGGGAGAGACCCAGTACTTC. Amino acid sequence: CASSLRFSGETQYF. Full variable domain (remainder filled in from reference TRBV5-1 and TRBJ2-5): KAGVTQTPRYLIKTRGQQVTLSCSPISGHRSVSWYQQTPGQGLQFLFEYFSETQRNKGNFPGRFSGRQFSNSRSEMNVSTLELGDSALYLCASSLRFSGETQYFGPGTRLLVL.

The chain joins TRBV25-1 to TRBJ1-2, with 7 bases lining up with TRBD1. The CDR3 runs to 16 residues. V lost 5 bases and J lost 1; bases outside the gene matches: 10. CDR1 and CDR2 (germline): MGHDK, SYGVNS. The CDR3 DNA is TGTGCCAGCAGTCCCCCGGGCAGGGGGAATAACTATGGCTACACCTTC. It yields the protein CASSPPGRGNNYGYTF.

Here the CDR3 DNA reads TGTGCCATCAGTGAGTCGGCCGGGACAGGCGCCGGGGAGCTGTTTTTT. Translation: CAISESAGTGAGELFF. The chain employs TRBV10-3 and TRBJ2-2; 8 positions match TRBD1. With 0 bases clipped from V and 6 bases from J, the junction kept 6 bases outside the gene matches. The CDR3 loop spans 16 amino acids. The V gene's germline CDR1 is ENHRY and CDR2 SYGVKD.

The gene calls are TRBV20-1 and TRBJ2-7; 14 bases agree with TRBD2. Germline V lookup: CDR1 DFQATT, CDR2 SNEGSKA (reference sequence). V gave up 6 bases and J gave up 5 bases; unmatched junction bases: 6. This CDR3 region has 14 residues. Here the CDR3 DNA reads TGCAGTGCAACGATGGGACTAGCGGGAGACGAGCAGTACTTC. Amino acids: CSATMGLAGDEQYF.

The V and J genes are TRBV6-1 and TRBJ2-7, with D tentatively TRBD2 (6 bases). The CDR3 is made up of 13 amino acids. V shed 7 bases and J shed 2 bases, with 12 bases lying between them. Germline assignment: CDR1 MNHNS and CDR2 SASEGT. The CDR3 sequence: CASIPGATYEQYF. DNA of the CDR3: TGTGCCAGCATTCCGGGAGCAACCTACGAGCAGTACTTC.

The rearrangement links TRBV4-3 to TRBJ2-1; 8 positions agree with TRBD2. The germline gives CDR1 LGHNA, CDR2 YSLEER. There are 17 residues in the CDR3. The J segment lost 0 bases and the V segment lost 0 bases, leaving 4 bases of the junction unmatched. CDR3 sequence (DNA): TGCGCCAGCAGCCAAGATTCGGGGGGGCGCTCCTACAATGAGCAGTTCTTC. Its translation: CASSQDSGGRSYNEQFF.

This clonotype showed up just a few times. The V and J genes are TRBV7-8 and TRBJ1-2; the match to TRBD1 covers 12 bases. The CDR3 extends over 18 amino acids. CDR1 and CDR2 from the germline V gene are SGHVS and FQNEAQ. V shed 4 bases and J 8 bases; nucleotides not matched to a gene: 17. In nucleotides, the CDR3 is TGTGCCAGCAGCTCATTACCGGGACAGGGGGCTAGGAAGGAAGGCTACACCTTC. Encoded protein: CASSSLPGQGARKEGYTF.

This rearrangement joins TRBV28 to TRBJ2-5; TRBD1 matches 7 bases. V was clipped by 8 bases and J by 11 bases; unmatched bases: 23. The V gene's germline CDR1 is MDHEN and CDR2 SYDVKM. The CDR3 runs 16 residues. CDR3 in amino acids: CASYQPAGTRQGVQYF. CDR3 sequence (DNA): TGTGCCAGCTACCAACCGGCCGGGACCCGCCAGGGGGTGCAGTACTTC.

There are a few counts of this clonotype. The rearrangement links TRBV29-1 to TRBJ1-2, with D maybe TRBD1 (5 bases). Germline V gene data show CDR1 as SQVTM and CDR2 as ANQGSEA. The CDR3 spans 14 residues. V shed 4 bases and J shed 5 bases, with 17 bases lying between them. DNA for the CDR3: TGCAGCGTTGCCGGGCGAGAGGGGAAGTATGGCTACACCTTC. Protein sequence: CSVAGREGKYGYTF. The full variable domain, with the rest looked up from reference TRBV29-1 and TRBJ1-2, is SAVISQKPSRDICQRGTSLTIQCQVDSQVTMMFWYRQQPGQSLTLIATANQGSEATYESGFVIDKFPISRPNLTFSTLTVSNMSPEDSSIYLCSVAGREGKYGYTFGSGTRLTVV.

The V and J genes are TRBV14 and TRBJ2-5; 7 bases are a match to TRBD1. The CDR3 has 15 amino acids. In germline, CDR1 is SGHDN, CDR2 FVKESK. The V gene end was trimmed by 2 bases and the J gene end by 1 base; junction bases not matched to a gene: 4. CDR3 in amino acids: CASSQRQGVQETQYF. In DNA, the CDR3 is TGTGCCAGCAGCCAACGACAGGGCGTCCAAGAGACCCAGTACTTC.

The table lists this clonotype with a few counts. J is TRBJ1-6 and V is TRBV20-1, with D hard to call. Trimming took off 6 bases at V and 5 bases at J, with 11 bases between the two ends. This CDR3 region has 13 residues. Germline assignment: CDR1 DFQATT and CDR2 SNEGSKA (reference sequence). The CDR3 loop reads CSARASDNSPLHF. CDR3 bases: TGCAGTGCCCGGGCCAGCGATAATTCACCCCTCCACTTT.

The chain joins TRBV12-3 or TRBV12-4 to TRBJ2-5; perhaps D is TRBD1 or TRBD2 (6 bases each). The J call may be in error: the DNA end matches TRBJ2-7 better. The CDR3 extends over 14 amino acids. The CDR3 loop is CASSFGGTNYEQYF. The CDR3 nucleotides are TGTGCCAGCAGTTTTGGCGGGACAAATTACGAGCAGTACTTC.

Many counts were recorded for this clonotype. The DNA for the CDR3 is TGTGCCAGCAGTTACTCGTCAGGAACCTACGAGCAGTACTTC. This sequence encodes CASSYSSGTYEQYF. The chain employs TRBV6-5 and TRBJ2-7, with D unresolved. V shed 0 bases and J shed 2 bases, with 8 bases lying between them. Germline lookup yields CDR1 MNHEY and CDR2 SVGAGI. The CDR3 loop spans 14 amino acids.

This clonotype was seen a few times. The chain employs TRBV20-1 and TRBJ2-1; unclear D gene. Per the germline V gene, CDR1 is DFQATT and CDR2 is SNEGSKA (reference sequence). The germline V and J ends were trimmed by 3 bases and 3 bases, with 12 bases remaining between them. The CDR3 is 14 residues long. CDR3: CSASVQQIYNEQFF. The CDR3 nucleotides are TGCAGTGCTAGTGTTCAACAGATCTACAATGAGCAGTTCTTC.

Only one count was recorded for this clonotype. The V call is TRBV20-1, the J call TRBJ2-7; 9 bases are a match to TRBD1. CDR1 and CDR2 (germline): DFQATT, SNEGSKA (reference sequence). The CDR3 consists of 15 residues. V lost 6 bases to trimming and J lost 5 bases; unmatched junction nucleotides: 14. The CDR3 is CSAPGQGRILDEQYF. For the CDR3, the DNA is TGCAGTGCCCCGGGACAGGGTAGGATTTTGGACGAGCAGTACTTC.

This clonotype was seen just once. The chain links TRBV25-1 to TRBJ2-1, with 9 bases lining up with TRBD2. J was trimmed by 5 bases and V by 7 bases; bases with no gene match: 3. CDR3 length: 13 residues. From germline, CDR1 is MGHDK and CDR2 SYGVNS. The DNA for the CDR3 is TGTGCCAGCATGAGCGGGGGGCACAATGAGCAGTTCTTC. This encodes CASMSGGHNEQFF.

This clonotype came up a few times. The chain carries TRBV30 and TRBJ2-3; D is uncertain. This CDR3 contains 14 residues. The germline V and J ends were trimmed by 0 bases and 6 bases, with 13 bases remaining between them. Germline values: CDR1 GTSNPN, CDR2 SVGIG (reference sequence). CDR3 sequence: CAWSVRWDSDTQYF. CDR3 nucleotide sequence: TGTGCCTGGAGTGTACGCTGGGATAGCGATACGCAGTATTTT.

The rearrangement joins TRBV29-1 to TRBJ2-3; D is uncertain. CDR1 and CDR2 (germline): SQVTM, ANQGSEA. This CDR3 has 16 residues. V lost 1 base and J 4 bases, leaving 18 bases between the germline ends. CDR3 loop: CSVEGETYPHADTQYF. CDR3 nucleotide sequence: TGCAGCGTTGAAGGTGAAACCTACCCTCACGCAGATACGCAGTATTTT.

This clonotype was observed a single time. This rearrangement joins TRBV14 to TRBJ2-1; 12 bases line up with TRBD2. V dropped 0 bases and J dropped 5; count of bases not matched to a gene: 14. Germline CDR1 SGHDN, CDR2 FVKESK. This CDR3 contains 20 residues. The CDR3 DNA sequence: TGTGCCAGCAGCCAAGATCGGTCTAGCGGGGGGGCTTTCCGAAACAATGAGCAGTTCTTC. This codes for CASSQDRSSGGAFRNNEQFF.

The V and J genes are TRBV4-1 and TRBJ1-1; D perhaps matches TRBD1 (5 bases). Germline CDR1 and CDR2: MGHRA and YSYEKL. The germline V and J ends were trimmed by 1 base and 0 bases, with 15 bases remaining between them. The CDR3 consists of 17 residues. This CDR3 reads CASSQVGAGSMNTEAFF. DNA of the CDR3: TGCGCCAGCAGCCAAGTCGGGGCAGGGTCTATGAACACTGAAGCTTTCTTT.

V usage is TRBV27 and J usage is TRBJ2-2; D might be TRBD2 (6 bases). This CDR3 comprises 17 residues. The V gene lost 6 bases and the J gene lost 1 base, with 18 bases spanning the gap. Germline V gene lookup returns CDR1 MNHEY and CDR2 SMNVEV (reference sequence). CDR3 bases: TGTGCCAGCAGCTACTTCGCAAAGGGACTGAACACCGGGGAGCTGTTTTTT. Its translation: CASSYFAKGLNTGELFF.

The rearrangement joins TRBV6-5 to TRBJ1-5, with 7 bases lining up with TRBD1. Germline trimming cut 4 bases from V and 6 bases from J; bases unmatched to any gene: 9. Germline V lookup: CDR1 MNHEY, CDR2 SVGAGI. The CDR3 is made up of 15 amino acids. Written as DNA, the CDR3 is TGTGCCAGCAGTTTATCCGAGGGGGCCGGTCAGCCCCAGCATTTT. Translation gives CASSLSEGAGQPQHF.

V gene TRBV24-1 combines with J gene TRBJ2-3; D is unclear. In germline, CDR1 is KGHDR, CDR2 SFDVKD. The CDR3 contains 11 residues. V was trimmed by 0 bases and J by 13 bases, leaving 7 bases between them. CDR3 nucleotide sequence: TGTGCCACCAGTGATTTGCTCAGAAAGTATTTT. Residues: CATSDLLRKYF.

In its sample, this clonotype was seen a few times. The chain combines TRBV29-1 with TRBJ2-3, with 11 nucleotides matching TRBD1. The CDR3 covers 13 residues. The germline V gene has CDR1 SQVTM and CDR2 ANQGSEA. V shed 7 bases, J shed 3 bases, and the junction held 3 bases outside the gene matches. This CDR3 is CSGGTGGTDTQYF. The CDR3 nucleotides read TGCAGCGGAGGGACAGGGGGGACAGATACGCAGTATTTT.

As concerns this clonotype: This sequence may be a read error, since a much larger clone differs from it by one base. The rearrangement links TRBV3-1 to TRBJ1-1; D gene unclear. The CDR3 is 11 amino acids. Germline loops: CDR1 LGHDT, CDR2 YNNKEL (reference sequence). The germline V and J ends were trimmed by 6 bases and 3 bases, with 5 bases remaining between them. The CDR3 loop is CASRTDTEAFF. In nucleotides, the CDR3 is TGTGCCAGCAGGACGGACACTGAAGCTTTCTTT.

The chain uses TRBV25-1 and TRBJ2-4; weak D call: TRBD1 (6 bases). V gave up 3 bases and J gave up 13 bases, with 22 bases separating them. Germline V lookup: CDR1 MGHDK, CDR2 SYGVNS. The CDR3 runs to 15 residues. This chain's CDR3 is CASSDQHRGGNKQYF. In DNA form, the CDR3 reads TGTGCCAGCAGTGACCAGCATAGAGGGGGTAACAAGCAGTACTTC.

V gene TRBV7-2 combines with J gene TRBJ1-3; D uncertain. Trimming took off 5 bases at V and 8 bases at J, with 13 bases between the two ends. The CDR3 has 13 residues. Germline-derived CDR1 and CDR2 are SGHTA and FQGNSA. The CDR3 sequence: CASSLPAEYTIYF. CDR3 DNA sequence: TGTGCCAGCAGCCTCCCGGCGGAGTACACCATATATTTT.

The rearrangement links TRBV20-1 to TRBJ2-5; D call uncertain. The CDR3 length is 15 residues. Trimming shortened V by 5 bases and J by 2 bases, and 18 bases separated the two germline ends. The germline V gene has CDR1 DFQATT and CDR2 SNEGSKA (reference sequence). The CDR3 sequence is CSAPDDRAGQETQYF. The CDR3 bases are TGCAGTGCTCCAGATGACCGGGCCGGACAAGAGACCCAGTACTTC.

V usage is TRBV29-1 and J usage is TRBJ1-1; D gene ambiguous. Germline V gene lookup returns CDR1 SQVTM and CDR2 ANQGSEA. The CDR3 has 13 amino acids. V lost 6 bases to trimming and J lost 1 base, with 12 bases between them. The CDR3 DNA sequence: TGCAGCGTCGCTCCCCAAGGGAACACTGAAGCTTTCTTT. Translated: CSVAPQGNTEAFF. Full variable domain (rest looked up from reference TRBV29-1 and TRBJ1-1): SAVISQKPSRDICQRGTSLTIQCQVDSQVTMMFWYRQQPGQSLTLIATANQGSEATYESGFVIDKFPISRPNLTFSTLTVSNMSPEDSSIYLCSVAPQGNTEAFFGQGTRLTVV.